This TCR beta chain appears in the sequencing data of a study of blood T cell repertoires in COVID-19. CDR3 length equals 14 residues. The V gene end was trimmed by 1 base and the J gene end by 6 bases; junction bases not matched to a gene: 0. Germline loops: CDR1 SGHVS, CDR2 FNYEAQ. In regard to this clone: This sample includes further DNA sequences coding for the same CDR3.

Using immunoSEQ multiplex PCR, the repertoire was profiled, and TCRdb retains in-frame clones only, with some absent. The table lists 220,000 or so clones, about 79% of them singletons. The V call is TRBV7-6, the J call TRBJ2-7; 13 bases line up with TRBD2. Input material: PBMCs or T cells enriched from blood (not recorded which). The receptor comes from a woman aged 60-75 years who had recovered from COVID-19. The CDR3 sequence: CASSLGLAGGEQYF. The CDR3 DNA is TGTGCCAGCAGCTTAGGACTAGCGGGAGGCGAGCAGTACTTC.